The source of this T cell receptor beta chain is a study of OX40 agonist ivuxolimab in advanced cancers. Notes on the research overall: The costimulatory receptor OX40 (CD134) was targeted by ivuxolimab, a fully human IgG2 agonistic monoclonal antibody. Intravenous ivuxolimab was administered to patients every 2 weeks at six dose levels: 0.01, 0.1, 0.3, 1.5, 3 and 10 mg/kg. Among the 52 dose-escalation patients, some 20 had hepatocellular carcinoma, about 15 melanoma, 9 renal cell carcinoma and 9 head and neck cancer. The dose-escalation cohort was about 87% male with a mean age of 60 years, ranging from roughly 23 to 90. Patients were allowed to have had prior anti-PD-1, anti-PD-L1 or anti-CTLA-4 therapy, and 30% to 50% of the dose-escalation patients had previously received checkpoint inhibitors. Partial responses were achieved by three dose-escalation patients, of whom one had hepatocellular carcinoma and two had cutaneous melanoma. Peripheral TCRbeta sequencing was intended to test whether TCR sequence diversity was altered and clonal T-cell expansion was caused by ivuxolimab. The paper reports the monotherapy dose-escalation portion (N = 52 patients) of the phase I ivuxolimab trial. General conclusions and limits of the study: Which antigens the clonally expanded peripheral T cells were specific for was not determined. Low levels of normalized T-cell clonal expansion were also seen in some patients who did not respond. Clonal expansion of both CD4+ and CD8+ blood T cells was observed from baseline to week 6 at doses 0.1 to 3.0 mg/kg. After ivuxolimab, expanded clones were on average more numerous among CD8+ T cells than among CD4+ T cells. In partial responders in the 0.1-3.0 mg/kg groups, normalized peripheral clonal expansion was found to be among the lowest, especially among CD8+ T cells.

In regard to this clone: What this receptor recognizes is not known. There are no base qualities to consult, and no much larger clone falls within one base.

The CDR1 and CDR2 encoded by the germline V gene (reference sequence) are SGHNT and YYREEE. The cysteine opens and the phenylalanine closes a CDR3 of 17 amino acids. Kept here is only the CDR3 DNA, which spans 51 bases and is read in frame from base 1. Trimming takes 2 bases from V and 2 bases from J, and the germline ends sit 17 bases apart. To sequence the TCRbeta CDR3 region, genomic DNA was isolated from the sorted cells. TCRbeta CDR3 regions were sequenced using the immunoSEQ Assay. As stored in TCRdb, this immuneACCESS dataset retains in-frame rearrangements with V and J assigned. A fraction of the clones does not appear; measured against another copy, unresolved V genes explain less than half of the discrepancy, and the remainder lacks a known reason. This sample is represented by about 110,000 clones; roughly nine tenths of them were singletons. The top ten clonotypes cover around 0.26% of the sample.

Patients with autoimmune disease history or receiving systemic immunosuppression were excluded from the trial. Peripheral blood for TCR sequencing was drawn from every dose cohort at baseline, at cycle 4 day 1 and at cycle 7 day 1. The samples were taken from a phase I, first-in-human, multicenter, open-label dose-escalation trial of ivuxolimab. Adults with locally advanced or metastatic head and neck squamous cell, hepatocellular, melanoma or renal cell carcinoma were enrolled in the trial. CD4+ and CD8+ T cells were sorted separately from peripheral blood before TCR sequencing. The material was CD4+ or CD8+ T cells sorted from blood, obtained in a trial of the OX40 agonist ivuxolimab. The rearranged chain carries TRBV5-4 and TRBJ1-5; the D segment could be TRBD1, given 6 matching bases. The sequence was collected from an adult with an advanced solid tumor such as melanoma, head and neck, liver or kidney cancer. The CDR3 has the sequence CASSLDSGGLGNQPQHF. The nucleotide sequence reads as follows: TGTGCCAGCAGCTTAGATAGTGGGGGGCTAGGCAATCAGCCCCAGCATTTT. Reference TRBV5-4 and TRBJ1-5 proteins supply the regions before and after the CDR3; the full variable domain is: ETGVTQSPTHLIKTRGQQVTLRCSSQSGHNTVSWYQQALGQGPQFIFQYYREEENGRGNFPPRFSGLQFPNYSSELNVNALELDDSALYLCASSLDSGGLGNQPQHFGDGTRLSIL.